Each of the 20 T cell receptor beta chains below was sequenced from the same sample in a study of cytomegalovirus exposure and HLA in healthy donors (dated 2017 in TCRdb). Libraries came from the immunoSEQ multiplex PCR assay. For the multiplex PCR, a mixture combining 60 forward primers for TCR Vbeta segments and 13 reverse primers for TCR Jbeta segments was used. TCRdb provides this immuneACCESS table in a form limited to in-frame rearrangements. Some clones are lacking; in checked studies, under half of them reflect an unresolved V gene, and why the rest are absent is not known. The sample yields about 200,000 clones; about 80% were counted once. The ten biggest clones cover approximately 6.5% of the sample. Sequenced material: PBMCs. The origin of the receptors is a man between 35 and 55 years old in good health and CMV-seropositive.

The chain recombines TRBV5-1 with TRBJ2-5; 10 nucleotides align to TRBD2. After removal of 1 base from V and 5 bases from J, the junction contained 8 bases not matched to a gene. Germline V CDR1 and CDR2: SGHRS, YFSETQ. The CDR3 has 16 residues. The CDR3 coding sequence is TGCGCCAGCAGCTTGCAGGTAGCGGGAGGAGGGGAGACCCAGTACTTC. Translating it yields CASSLQVAGGGETQYF.

The chain uses TRBV6-1 and TRBJ1-1; TRBD1 agrees at 7 bases. Germline loops: CDR1 MNHNS, CDR2 SASEGT. The CDR3 length is 14 residues. The V segment lost 2 bases and the J segment 1 base; nucleotides outside the gene matches: 1. This CDR3 reads CASSEHRGNTEAFF. In DNA, the CDR3 is TGTGCCAGCAGTGAACACAGGGGGAACACTGAAGCTTTCTTT.

This chain connects TRBV9 to TRBJ1-1; D is ambiguous. Per germline, CDR1 SGDLS and CDR2 YYNGEE. Trimming took 4 bases from V and 5 from J, leaving 6 bases between them. CDR3 length: 11 amino acids. The CDR3 is CASSPLTEAFF. The DNA for the CDR3 is TGTGCCAGCAGCCCCCTGACTGAAGCTTTCTTT.

V usage is TRBV2 and J usage is TRBJ2-7; 7 positions agree with TRBD2. The CDR3 has 13 residues. The V gene end was trimmed by 3 bases and the J gene end by 6 bases; junction bases not matched to a gene: 5. The germline V gene encodes CDR1 SNHLY and CDR2 FYNNEI. CDR3 DNA sequence: TGTGCCAGCAGTGAGGAGACGGGGGGCGAGCAGTACGTC. Its translation is CASSEETGGEQYV.

The chain has TRBV6-5 and TRBJ2-5; 9 bases are shared with TRBD1. The better agreement between TRBJ2-7 and the DNA end casts doubt on the J call. The CDR3 consists of 15 residues. Germline V gene lookup returns CDR1 MNHEY and CDR2 SVGAGI. CDR3: CASRHTGTGSHEQYF. CDR3 DNA sequence: TGTGCCAGCAGGCACACCGGGACAGGGAGCCACGAGCAGTACTTC.

The rearrangement links TRBV9 to TRBJ2-1; the D gene is possibly TRBD1 (6 bases). This CDR3 has 14 residues. V was pared by 0 bases and J by 5 bases, with 9 bases between. CDR1 SGDLS and CDR2 YYNGEE come from the germline V gene. CDR3 loop: CASSVVGQNNEQFF. CDR3 in DNA: TGTGCCAGCAGCGTAGTAGGACAGAACAATGAGCAGTTCTTC.

This chain links TRBV2 with TRBJ2-3; 12 positions agree with TRBD2. The germline V gene encodes CDR1 SNHLY and CDR2 FYNNEI. J gave up 0 bases and V 6 bases, and 7 bases lay outside the gene matches. This CDR3 comprises 17 residues. The CDR3 region has the DNA TGTGCCAGCAGGTTAGGAGGGACTAGCGGGAGCACAGATACGCAGTATTTT. It specifies CASRLGGTSGSTDTQYF.

The chain joins TRBV5-4 to TRBJ2-1; possible D gene TRBD2, 6 bases. CDR1 is SGHNT, CDR2 YYREEE, per germline (reference sequence). This CDR3 is 12 amino acids long. Trimming stripped 10 bases from V and 5 bases from J, with 13 bases between. Here the CDR3 reads CAGGNFDNEQFF. For the CDR3, the DNA is TGTGCCGGGGGGAATTTCGACAATGAGCAGTTCTTC.

This chain uses TRBV5-1 with TRBJ2-2; 15 bases match TRBD2. Losses at the gene ends were 4 bases for V and 4 bases for J; bases not matched to a gene: 14. The germline V gene encodes CDR1 SGHRS and CDR2 YFSETQ. The length of the CDR3 is 20 residues. The CDR3 protein is CASSTSPGLAGGRGTGELFF. The CDR3 DNA is TGCGCCAGCAGCACATCTCCGGGACTAGCGGGAGGCCGGGGCACCGGGGAGCTGTTTTTT.

In this sample, this clone turned up once. The DNA for the CDR3 is TGTGCCACCAGCAGAGATCTAACCGGCCCGGGGGAGACCCAGTACTTC. Amino acid sequence: CATSRDLTGPGETQYF. V and J are TRBV15 and TRBJ2-5; perhaps TRBD2 as D (5 bases). Germline V gene sequence: CDR1 LNHNV, CDR2 YYDKDF (reference sequence). The CDR3 runs 16 residues. V shed 0 bases and J shed 5 bases, with 16 bases lying between them.

The CDR3 DNA sequence: TGTGCCAGCAGCCAGGACAGGGGCGCTGAAGCTTTCTTT. Its protein is CASSQDRGAEAFF. J is TRBJ1-1 and V is TRBV5-4; the match to TRBD1 covers 9 bases. The CDR3 loop spans 13 amino acids. Germline lookup yields CDR1 SGHNT and CDR2 YYREEE (reference sequence). The J segment lost 6 bases and the V segment lost 4 bases, leaving 4 bases of the junction unmatched. The full variable domain, completed using reference TRBV5-4 and TRBJ1-1, is ETGVTQSPTHLIKTRGQQVTLRCSSQSGHNTVSWYQQALGQGPQFIFQYYREEENGRGNFPPRFSGLQFPNYSSELNVNALELDDSALYLCASSQDRGAEAFFGQGTRLTVV.

V is TRBV29-1 and J is TRBJ1-2; D is undetermined. The CDR3 is 14 residues long. CDR1 is SQVTM, CDR2 ANQGSEA, per germline. Trimming took off 4 bases at V and 5 bases at J, with 17 bases between the two ends. The CDR3 spells CSVGDTGGVYGYTF. The DNA for the CDR3 is TGCAGCGTTGGCGACACTGGAGGAGTGTATGGCTACACCTTC. The entire variable domain, with the rest obtained from reference TRBV29-1 and TRBJ1-2, is as follows: SAVISQKPSRDICQRGTSLTIQCQVDSQVTMMFWYRQQPGQSLTLIATANQGSEATYESGFVIDKFPISRPNLTFSTLTVSNMSPEDSSIYLCSVGDTGGVYGYTFGSGTRLTVV.

The chain combines TRBV13 with TRBJ2-5; no definite D call. The CDR3 extends over 12 amino acids. Per germline, CDR1 PRHDT and CDR2 FYEKMQ (reference sequence). V dropped 2 bases and J dropped 5 bases, with 6 bases sitting between them. The CDR3 reads CASSLMSETQYF. The CDR3, as DNA: TGTGCCAGCAGCTTAATGTCTGAGACCCAGTACTTC.

This clone appeared a few times. The chain couples TRBV7-8 to TRBJ2-3, with D perhaps matching TRBD2 (6 bases). V was shortened by 5 bases and J by 2 bases, with 23 bases between the two germline ends. Germline V gene sequence: CDR1 SGHVS, CDR2 FQNEAQ. The CDR3 consists of 18 residues. Written as DNA, the CDR3 is TGTGCCAGCAGCCCGGGGGTGGGGAAACGACGAGTCACAGATACGCAGTATTTT. This translates into CASSPGVGKRRVTDTQYF. Drawing the rest from reference TRBV7-8 and TRBJ2-3, the complete variable domain is GAGVSQSPRYKVAKRGQDVALRCDPISGHVSLFWYQQALGQGPEFLTYFQNEAQLDKSGLPSDRFFAERPEGSVSTLKIQRTQQEDSAVYLCASSPGVGKRRVTDTQYFGPGTRLTVL.

The sample holds a few counts of this clone. V and J are TRBV30 and TRBJ2-6; no clear D. Looked up from germline, CDR1 is GTSNPN and CDR2 is SVGIG (reference sequence). V was shortened by 0 bases and J by 0 bases, with 12 bases between the two germline ends. This CDR3 contains 17 residues. The CDR3 DNA sequence: TGTGCCTGGAGTGTACAGAATACAGTCTCTGGGGCCAACGTCCTGACTTTC. As protein: CAWSVQNTVSGANVLTF.

This clone was detected only once. V gene TRBV27 combines with J gene TRBJ1-6; TRBD1 aligns across 10 bases. Germline loops: CDR1 MNHEY, CDR2 SMNVEV (reference sequence). There are 16 residues in the CDR3. J was trimmed by 5 bases and V by 0 bases; bases with no gene match: 1. Written as DNA, the CDR3 is TGTGCCAGCAGTTTATCGGGACAGGGGAATAATTCACCCCTCCACTTT. As protein: CASSLSGQGNNSPLHF.

The rearrangement joins TRBV5-6 to TRBJ2-1, with TRBD2 as a possible D gene (5 bases). Trimming left V 6 bases short and J 3 bases short, with 13 bases between. This CDR3 is 14 amino acids long. Germline V gene lookup returns CDR1 SGHDT and CDR2 YYEEEE. The CDR3: CASNVRESYNEQFF. The CDR3 DNA reads TGTGCCAGCAACGTCCGGGAAAGCTACAATGAGCAGTTCTTC.

The chain couples TRBV19 to TRBJ1-5, with 7 bases fitting TRBD1. The V and J ends lost 7 bases and 7 bases, in that order; junction bases with no gene match: 16. The CDR3 sequence is 16 residues long. Germline V gives CDR1 LNHDA, CDR2 SQIVND (reference sequence). The CDR3 loop reads CASNLFGGTVGQPQHF. In DNA form, the CDR3 reads TGTGCCAGTAATCTCTTCGGTGGGACAGTTGGGCAGCCCCAGCATTTT.

This sequence joins TRBV5-1 and TRBJ2-5; 8 bases align to TRBD2. Germline-derived CDR1 and CDR2 are SGHRS and YFSETQ. The CDR3 spans 13 residues. V lost 3 bases to trimming and J lost 5 bases; unmatched junction nucleotides: 3. The CDR3 loop reads CASSSQRGETQYF. CDR3 coding DNA: TGCGCCAGCAGCTCGCAGCGGGGGGAGACCCAGTACTTC.

The chain joins TRBV27 to TRBJ2-1; TRBD1 agrees at 9 bases. V trimming: 5 bases; J trimming: 14 bases; junction bases outside the gene matches: 7. CDR3 size: 12 residues. Germline V lookup: CDR1 MNHEY, CDR2 SMNVEV (reference sequence). CDR3 loop: CASSPRTGEEFF. The CDR3 DNA reads TGTGCCAGCAGTCCCCGGACAGGGGAGGAGTTCTTC.